This T cell receptor (beta chain) was identified during a study of graft-versus-host responses after intestinal transplantation (dated by TCRdb to the early 2020s). For the study in its entirety: The transplants that recipients got were multivisceral, liver-intestinal, or isolated intestinal. Bulk TCR-beta CDR3 sequencing was used to track graft-versus-host and host-versus-graft alloreactive T cell clones in the graft, circulation and bone marrow after intestinal transplantation. To identify alloreactive clones, pre-transplant mixed lymphocyte reaction products were sequenced and compared with unstimulated pre-transplant donor and recipient T cells. The cohort enrolled 20 to 25 intestinal transplant recipients including one retransplant, and 3 patients lacking pretransplant specimens were excluded. Anti-thymocyte globulin induction was given to all recipients, followed by maintenance tacrolimus and steroids for roughly 3 years. Donor T cell macrochimerism was defined as a peak of at least 4% donor T cells among recipient peripheral blood mononuclear cells. Samples from three later patients were sequenced in-house on an Illumina MiSeq with MiXCR processing rather than by the commercial service. The study at large found these results: Early after transplant, declines in HvG clones were associated with peak levels of circulating GvH clones. In patients with donor T cell macrochimerism, the allografts had high GvH to HvG T cell clonal ratios. GvH clones were detected in recipient bone marrow, and some of these GvH clones were observed earlier in ileal mucosa or blood, consistent with an intestinal mucosal origin. The conclusions were limited by the relatively low number and heterogeneity of the intestinal transplant patients.

Trimmed from V: 5 bases; trimmed from J: 4 bases; junction bases lacking a gene match: 7. From the cysteine up to the phenylalanine, the CDR3 has a length of 15 residues. The retained sequence is limited to the CDR3, 45 bases, with the frame set at the first base. CDR1 SGHTA and CDR2 FQGNSA are derived from the germline V gene. This clone was seen once. Which antigen it targets is not known. Base-call qualities are not available, and no considerably larger clone is one nucleotide away. Library construction relied on the immunoSEQ multiplex PCR assay. In most patients, genomic DNA was isolated using the Qiagen DNeasy Blood and Tissue Kit and sent frozen to Adaptive Biotechnologies for TCR sequencing. For most patients, genomic DNA was subjected to high-throughput TCR-beta CDR3 sequencing by Adaptive Biotechnologies. The original pipeline was this. Adaptive's ImmunoSEQ software supplied the TCR sequencing data for around 19 patients, while MiXCR and VDJtools were used to process three other patients. To correct CD4 versus CD8 sorting errors, sequences present in both subsets at a frequency ratio below 5:1 were removed. CDR3 nucleotide sequences shared by donor and recipient were removed because the origin of these sequences could not be assigned. To count as alloreactive, a clone needed at least 2-fold expansion over unstimulated cells and a minimum CFSE-low frequency of 0.002% (template counts) or 0.001% (read counts). A clone was considered mappable if detected in the sequenced pre-transplant spleen, lymph node, or MLR CFSE-low populations of the donor or recipient. The cumulative frequency of alloreactive clones was calculated as a percentage of all sequences, weighted by copy number. Sourced from immuneACCESS, this table was stored by TCRdb with only in-frame sequences that have V and J called. A share of the clones is absent; for the studies checked, an unresolved V gene accounts for under half, and the remainder has no known explanation. The V and J calls and clone size come from that table; D and trimming were worked out from the DNA. The sample includes tens of thousands of clones, with around 93% observed a single time. In total, the top ten clones hold 0.38% of the sample.

This sample's time point label indicates: cells obtained before transplantation from donor or recipient. CD3+CD4+ and CD3+CD8+ populations were FACS-sorted from unstimulated pre-transplant donor and recipient cells taken from spleen or lymph nodes. Recombination linked TRBV7-2 to TRBJ2-1, and TRBD1 aligns with 8 junction nucleotides. Sequencing was performed on unstimulated CD4+ T cells sorted from spleen or lymph node cells, taken before transplant. This receptor was identified in a human donor who was the organ donor for an intestinal transplant. The nucleotide sequence is given as TGTGCCAGCAGCCCGCGGACAGGGCCTTACAATGAGCAGTTCTTC. Translation gives CASSPRTGPYNEQFF.